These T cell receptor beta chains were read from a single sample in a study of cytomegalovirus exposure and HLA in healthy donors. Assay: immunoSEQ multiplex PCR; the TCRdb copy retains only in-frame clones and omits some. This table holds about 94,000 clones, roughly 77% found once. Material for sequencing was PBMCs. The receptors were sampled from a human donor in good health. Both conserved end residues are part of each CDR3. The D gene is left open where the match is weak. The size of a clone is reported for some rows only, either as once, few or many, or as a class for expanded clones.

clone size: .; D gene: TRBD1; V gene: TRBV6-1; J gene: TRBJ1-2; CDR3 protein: CASSALDRGRNGYTF; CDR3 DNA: TGTGCCAGCAGTGCACTAGACAGGGGGCGAAATGGCTACACCTTC
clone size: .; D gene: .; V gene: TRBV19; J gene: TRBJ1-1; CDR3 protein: CASSLSRNGATEAFF; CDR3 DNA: TGTGCCAGTAGTCTATCAAGGAATGGGGCGACTGAAGCTTTCTTT
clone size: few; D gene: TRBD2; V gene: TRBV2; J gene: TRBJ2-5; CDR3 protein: CASISTSQQKYF; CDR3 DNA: TGTGCCAGCATTTCGACTAGCCAACAAAAGTACTTC
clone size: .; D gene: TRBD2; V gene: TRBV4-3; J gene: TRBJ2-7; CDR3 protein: CASSQLGGEQYF; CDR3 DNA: TGCGCCAGCAGCCAACTGGGAGGGGAGCAGTACTTC
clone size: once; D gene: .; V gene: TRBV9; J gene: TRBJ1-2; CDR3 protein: CASSVETGRGYGYTF; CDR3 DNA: TGTGCCAGCAGCGTCGAGACTGGGCGCGGGTATGGCTACACCTTC
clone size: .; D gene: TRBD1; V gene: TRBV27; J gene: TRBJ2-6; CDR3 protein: CASGPRTGPGANVLTF; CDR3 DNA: TGTGCCAGCGGACCCCGGACAGGGCCCGGGGCCAACGTCCTGACTTTC
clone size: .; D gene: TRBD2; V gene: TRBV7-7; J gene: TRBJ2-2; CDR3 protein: CASSLEVGRASGELFF; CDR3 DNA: TGTGCCAGCAGCTTAGAGGTCGGGAGGGCCTCCGGGGAGCTGTTTTTT
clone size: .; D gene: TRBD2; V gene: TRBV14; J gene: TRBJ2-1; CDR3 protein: CASSQEVLAGVYNEQFF; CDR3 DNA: TGTGCCAGCAGCCAAGAGGTCCTAGCGGGAGTTTACAATGAGCAGTTCTTC
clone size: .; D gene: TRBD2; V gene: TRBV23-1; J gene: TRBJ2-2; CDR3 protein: CASSQVLEETSGGPGTGELFF; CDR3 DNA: TGCGCCAGCAGTCAAGTTCTCGAGGAGACTAGCGGGGGCCCGGGAACCGGGGAGCTGTTTTTT
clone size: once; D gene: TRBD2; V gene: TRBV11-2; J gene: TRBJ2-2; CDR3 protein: CASRRLAGGNTGELFF; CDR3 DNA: TGTGCCAGCAGACGGTTGGCGGGAGGAAACACCGGGGAGCTGTTTTTT
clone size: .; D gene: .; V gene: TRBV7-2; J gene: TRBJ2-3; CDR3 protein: CASSQADTQYF; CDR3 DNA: TGTGCCAGCAGTCAGGCAGATACGCAGTATTTT
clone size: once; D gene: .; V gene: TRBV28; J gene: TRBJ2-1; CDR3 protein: CASSSIWNEQFF; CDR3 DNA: TGTGCCAGCAGTTCTATCTGGAATGAGCAGTTCTTC
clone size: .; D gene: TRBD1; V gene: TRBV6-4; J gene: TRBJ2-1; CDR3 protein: CASSLQGAQTNEQFF; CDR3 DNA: TGTGCCAGCAGTCTACAGGGGGCGCAGACCAATGAGCAGTTCTTC
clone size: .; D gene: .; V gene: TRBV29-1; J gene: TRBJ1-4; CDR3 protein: CSVVLRATNEKLFF; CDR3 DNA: TGCAGCGTTGTACTTCGGGCAACTAATGAAAAACTGTTTTTT
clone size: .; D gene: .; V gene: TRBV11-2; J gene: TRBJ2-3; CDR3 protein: CASSQGLFTDTQYF; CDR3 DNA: TGTGCCAGCAGCCAGGGACTTTTCACAGATACGCAGTATTTT
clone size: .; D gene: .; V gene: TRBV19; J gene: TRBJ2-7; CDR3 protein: CASEHPNGVEQYF; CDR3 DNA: TGTGCCAGTGAACACCCCAACGGGGTGGAGCAGTACTTC
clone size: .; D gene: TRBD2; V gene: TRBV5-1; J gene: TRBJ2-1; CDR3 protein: CASSFYRTSGGTYNEQFF; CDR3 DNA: TGCGCCAGCAGCTTTTATCGCACTAGCGGGGGAACCTACAATGAGCAGTTCTTC
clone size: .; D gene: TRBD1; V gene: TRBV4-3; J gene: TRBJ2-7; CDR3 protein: CASSQDSGPGGRTYEQYF; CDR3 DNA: TGCGCCAGCAGCCAAGATTCGGGTCCAGGGGGCCGGACCTACGAGCAGTACTTC
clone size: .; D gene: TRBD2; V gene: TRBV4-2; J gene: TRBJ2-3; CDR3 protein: CASSQDRLATSTDTQYF; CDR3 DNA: TGTGCCAGCAGCCAAGATCGACTAGCGACTAGCACAGATACGCAGTATTTT
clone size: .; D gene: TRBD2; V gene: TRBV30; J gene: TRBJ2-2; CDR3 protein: CAWSVAGGAGGELFF; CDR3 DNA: TGTGCCTGGAGTGTAGCCGGGGGGGCTGGCGGGGAGCTGTTTTTT
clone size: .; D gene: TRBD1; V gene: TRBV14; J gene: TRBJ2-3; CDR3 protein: CASRPTGVITDTQYF; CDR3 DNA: TGTGCCAGCAGACCGACAGGGGTGATAACAGATACGCAGTATTTT
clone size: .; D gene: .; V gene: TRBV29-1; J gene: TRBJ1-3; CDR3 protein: CSVDTGYSGNTIYF; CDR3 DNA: TGCAGCGTTGATACAGGGTACTCTGGAAACACCATATATTTT
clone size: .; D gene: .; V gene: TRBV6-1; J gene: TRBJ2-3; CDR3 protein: CASSGASGTDTQYF; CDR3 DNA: TGTGCCAGCAGTGGTGCTAGCGGCACAGATACGCAGTATTTT
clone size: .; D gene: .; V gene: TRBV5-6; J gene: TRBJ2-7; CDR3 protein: CASSSISGQGGPYEQYF; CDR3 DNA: TGTGCCAGCAGCTCAATTTCGGGACAAGGGGGACCCTACGAGCAGTACTTC
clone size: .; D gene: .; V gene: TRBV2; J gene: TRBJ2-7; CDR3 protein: CASTLTGQVTYEQYF; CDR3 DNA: TGTGCCAGCACCCTTACGGGACAAGTAACCTACGAGCAGTACTTC
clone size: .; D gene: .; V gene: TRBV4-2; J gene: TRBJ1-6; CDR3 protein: CASSQEWEGGSPLHF; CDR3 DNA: TGTGCCAGCAGCCAAGAATGGGAGGGTGGTTCACCCCTCCACTTT